This is a list of T cell receptor beta chains from one sample in a study of OX40 agonist ivuxolimab in advanced cancers. Generated by immunoSEQ multiplex PCR, the TCRdb table keeps only in-frame clones and is missing some. The top ten clones hold 0.85% to 1% of a sample with approximately 68,000 clones, approximately 92% of them seen once. The sample here was CD4+ or CD8+ T cells sorted from blood, taken in a trial of the OX40 agonist ivuxolimab. The source of these receptors is an adult with an advanced solid tumor such as melanoma, head and neck, liver or kidney cancer. Both conserved end residues are part of each CDR3. Each record gives: CDR3 DNA, CDR3 protein, D gene, V gene, clone size, J gene. A D gene is named only where the DNA matches it firmly. Clone size appears in some rows only: once, few, many, or a class for an expanded clone.

TGTGCCAGCAGTGCTAGGGGTTATGGCTACACCTTC | CASSARGYGYTF | - | TRBV2 | - | TRBJ1-2
TGTGCCAGCAGCTTAGCGGTCCAGGGAGGTGGAGATACGCAGTATTTT | CASSLAVQGGGDTQYF | - | TRBV7-2 | - | TRBJ2-3
TGTGCCAGCAGCAAAGATGGTCAGCCCCAGCATTTT | CASSKDGQPQHF | - | TRBV21-1 | - | TRBJ1-5
TGTGCCAGCTCGAGACTAGCGGGGGATTCCTACAATGAGCAGTTCTTC | CASSRLAGDSYNEQFF | TRBD2 | TRBV6-4 | - | TRBJ2-1
TGCGCCAGCAGCAGGTCTAGCACAGATACGCAGTATTTT | CASSRSSTDTQYF | - | TRBV10-2 | - | TRBJ2-3
TGTGCCAGCAGCGAGAAGTCGCGGGGGTCGACCTACGAGCAGTACTTC | CASSEKSRGSTYEQYF | TRBD2 | TRBV11-3 | - | TRBJ2-7
TGTGCCAGTAGTGAGTGGGGGCGCGGACAGCCCCAGCATTTT | CASSEWGRGQPQHF | - | TRBV19 | - | TRBJ1-5
TGCGCCAGCAGCCAAGATGGAGGTATTAGCAATCAGCCCCAGCATTTT | CASSQDGGISNQPQHF | - | TRBV4-1 | few | TRBJ1-5
TGTGCCAGCTCACAATCAGGGCTGACTAACTATGGCTACACCTTC | CASSQSGLTNYGYTF | - | TRBV18 | - | TRBJ1-2
TGTGCCAGCAGCTTCGGGACTAGCGGGGGCCAAGAGACCCAGTACTTC | CASSFGTSGGQETQYF | TRBD2 | TRBV7-3 | - | TRBJ2-5
TGTGCCAGCAGCAGGGAACTAGTTGGCAATGAGCAGTTCTTC | CASSRELVGNEQFF | - | TRBV9 | - | TRBJ2-1
TGTGCCAGCAGCTTAAGGAGGTCAGACACCTACGAGCAGTACTTC | CASSLRRSDTYEQYF | - | TRBV7-3 | - | TRBJ2-7
TGTGCCAGCAGCTTGGCCGTTAGACAGGGCTACGAGCAGTACTTC | CASSLAVRQGYEQYF | TRBD1 | TRBV5-4 | - | TRBJ2-7
TGTGCCAGTAGTATATCCCCCAGCGGGGCAACCTACAATGAGCAGTTCTTC | CASSISPSGATYNEQFF | TRBD2 | TRBV19 | - | TRBJ2-1
TGCGCCAGCAGTTTGGACAGGAGCCAAAGGAGTGAAAAACTGTTTTTT | CASSLDRSQRSEKLFF | TRBD1 | TRBV5-1 | once | TRBJ1-4
TGTGCCAGCAGCTGGAGACTAGGGGTCTACAATGAGCAGTTCTTC | CASSWRLGVYNEQFF | - | TRBV7-9 | once | TRBJ2-1
TGTGCCAGCAGTTACCAAACTCCCAGGCCGCACGAGCAGTACTTC | CASSYQTPRPHEQYF | - | TRBV6-5 | - | TRBJ2-7
TGTGCCAGCAGTGGGACTAGCGAACATACGCAGTATTTT | CASSGTSEHTQYF | TRBD2 | TRBV6-1 | - | TRBJ2-3
TGTGCCACTAAGCAGACGAGGGAACGAGAGACCCAGTACTTC | CATKQTRERETQYF | - | TRBV6-5 | - | TRBJ2-5
TGTGCCAGCAGCCCCTCCAGGGGATCTAACTATGGCTACACCTTC | CASSPSRGSNYGYTF | - | TRBV7-8 | once | TRBJ1-2
TGTGCCAGCAGCCCCCGGGATGGAGAGACCCAGTACTTC | CASSPRDGETQYF | - | TRBV7-6 | - | TRBJ2-5
TGCGCCAGCAGCACCGGGGGCGGGGAGACCCAGTACTTC | CASSTGGGETQYF | - | TRBV5-1 | - | TRBJ2-5
TGTGCCACCAGCAGAGTCCCCCGGGGGAAAGACTATGGCTACACCTTC | CATSRVPRGKDYGYTF | - | TRBV15 | - | TRBJ1-2
TGTGCCAGTAGTACGACTAGCACAGATACGCAGTATTTT | CASSTTSTDTQYF | - | TRBV19 | - | TRBJ2-3
TGCGCCAGCAGCTTGAGGGGGGCGGGAGCAGATACGCAGTATTTT | CASSLRGAGADTQYF | - | TRBV5-1 | - | TRBJ2-3
TGTGCCAGCAGCTACAGGGGGCCCACCGGGGAGCTGTTTTTT | CASSYRGPTGELFF | TRBD1 | TRBV11-3 | once | TRBJ2-2
TGTGCCAGCAGCTTAGATCTGTGGGATACGCAGTATTTT | CASSLDLWDTQYF | - | TRBV11-2 | once | TRBJ2-3
TGTGCCAGCAGCCCTCCGGGACAGAATAACTATGGCTACACCTTC | CASSPPGQNNYGYTF | TRBD1 | TRBV6-1 | - | TRBJ1-2
TGTGCCCTAGGGAGGGGACAATCCTACGAGCAGTACTTC | CALGRGQSYEQYF | - | TRBV30 | - | TRBJ2-7